Below are 18 T cell receptor beta chains sequenced from a single sample in a study of cytomegalovirus exposure and HLA in healthy donors. PCR used 60 Vbeta primers and 13 Jbeta primers. The repertoire was sequenced with immunoSEQ multiplex PCR; TCRdb's copy has only in-frame clones and lacks some. Of about 170,000 clones listed, around three quarters are singletons. The sequenced material came from PBMCs. The receptor set was obtained from a woman aged 30 to 39 in good health and CMV-seropositive.

This chain uses TRBV2 with TRBJ2-3; 7 positions match TRBD1. Germline CDR1 and CDR2: SNHLY and FYNNEI. V gave up 5 bases and J gave up 1 base; unmatched junction bases: 3. There are 14 residues in the CDR3. The CDR3 loop is CASSNRGGTDTQYF. Here the CDR3 DNA reads TGTGCCAGCAGTAACAGGGGTGGCACAGATACGCAGTATTTT.

The chain is built from TRBV5-5 and TRBJ1-1, with D perhaps matching TRBD1 (6 bases). Germline V gene sequence: CDR1 SGHKS, CDR2 YYEKEE (reference sequence). Trimming removed 0 bases at V and 6 bases at J, with 15 bases between. The CDR3 extends over 15 amino acids. Here the CDR3 DNA reads TGTGCCAGCAGCTTGGTCAGTCGGGGGGCGGCTGAAGCTTTCTTT. It yields the protein CASSLVSRGAAEAFF. The variable domain in full, completed from reference TRBV5-5 and TRBJ1-1, reads DAGVTQSPTHLIKTRGQQVTLRCSPISGHKSVSWYQQVLGQGPQFIFQYYEKEERGRGNFPDRFSARQFPNYSSELNVNALLLGDSALYLCASSLVSRGAAEAFFGQGTRLTVV.

This sequence joins TRBV27 and TRBJ1-1; D not certain. CDR1 and CDR2 from the germline V gene are MNHEY and SMNVEV (reference sequence). CDR3 length equals 14 residues. The V and J ends lost 4 bases and 0 bases respectively, with 9 bases between them. CDR3: CASSSHYLNTEAFF. The CDR3 region has the DNA TGTGCCAGCAGTTCCCACTACTTGAACACTGAAGCTTTCTTT.

The V and J genes are TRBV18 and TRBJ1-2; D unclear. Trimming stripped 1 base from V and 2 bases from J, with 8 bases between. The CDR3 extends over 14 amino acids. The V gene's germline CDR1 is KGHSH and CDR2 LQKENI. CDR3 nucleotides: TGTGCCAGCTCACCACGCGTGGGCAACTATGGCTACACCTTC. As protein: CASSPRVGNYGYTF.

The genes are TRBV6-6 and TRBJ1-3; 7 bases are a match to TRBD1. Germline assignment: CDR1 MNHNY and CDR2 SVGAGI (reference sequence). V shed 6 bases and J 4 bases; nucleotides not matched to a gene: 6. The CDR3 totals 14 residues. The CDR3 region has the DNA TGTGCCAGCAGCCCAGACAGGGTCGGAAACACCATATATTTT. It codes for CASSPDRVGNTIYF.

The CDR3 loop is CASSPRGQNTEAFF. The CDR3 DNA is TGCGCCAGCAGCCCACGAGGGCAGAACACTGAAGCTTTCTTT. The chain couples TRBV4-3 to TRBJ1-1; D uncertain. The CDR3 length is 14 residues. Between the trimmed V and J ends, which lost 4 bases and 1 base, there was a span of 10 bases. Germline assignment: CDR1 LGHNA and CDR2 YSLEER.

The CDR3 sequence is CASSLAAPRQATYEQYF. The CDR3 DNA reads as TGTGCCAGCAGCTTAGCGGCCCCGAGACAGGCCACCTACGAGCAGTACTTC. The J gene is TRBJ2-7, the V gene TRBV11-2; maybe TRBD1 (6 bases). This CDR3 is built from 17 residues. Deletions cut 1 base from V and 2 bases from J, with 18 bases between. Germline V gene lookup returns CDR1 SGHAT and CDR2 FQNNGV.

The chain is built from TRBV5-1 and TRBJ2-1; 9 bases are shared with TRBD1. J was trimmed by 9 bases and V by 5 bases; bases with no gene match: 15. Germline V gives CDR1 SGHRS, CDR2 YFSETQ. The CDR3 is 16 amino acids. For the CDR3, the DNA is TGCGCCAGCAGGTTGACCCCACAGGACAGGGGTGGTGAGCAGTTCTTC. It codes for CASRLTPQDRGGEQFF.

The count of this clone is one. The chain recombines TRBV15 with TRBJ2-7; D possibly corresponds to TRBD2 (6 bases). Germline V gene data show CDR1 as LNHNV and CDR2 as YYDKDF (reference sequence). The CDR3 spans 18 residues. V was trimmed by 0 bases and J by 2 bases, leaving 20 bases between them. CDR3 coding DNA: TGTGCCACCAGCAGAGATTTGCGCGCTTCGGGGGTCCCCTACGAGCAGTACTTC. As protein: CATSRDLRASGVPYEQYF.

The gene calls are TRBV7-2 and TRBJ2-2; D is unclear. Germline V lookup: CDR1 SGHTA, CDR2 FQGNSA. CDR3 length: 17 amino acids. The germline V and J ends were trimmed by 1 base and 8 bases, with 20 bases remaining between them. The CDR3 nucleotides read TGTGCCAGCAGCTTAGTTCGTATGTCAGACTCGTGGGGGGAGCTGTTTTTT. This gives the protein CASSLVRMSDSWGELFF.

The CDR3 is CASSSSRQTEAFF. CDR3 nucleotides: TGTGCCAGCAGCTCCTCAAGACAGACTGAAGCTTTCTTT. The gene calls are TRBV11-2 and TRBJ1-1, with D perhaps matching TRBD1 (5 bases). In germline, CDR1 is SGHAT, CDR2 FQNNGV. V was pared by 4 bases and J by 5 bases, with 11 bases between. The CDR3 contains 13 residues.

The chain employs TRBV2 and TRBJ1-5, with D hard to call. This CDR3 is built from 16 residues. The V end was cut by 2 bases, the J end by 7 bases, with 18 bases between. Germline CDR1 is SNHLY and CDR2 is FYNNEI. The CDR3 sequence is CASSESRFRRVQPQHF. The CDR3 coding sequence is TGTGCCAGCAGTGAAAGTAGGTTTCGGAGGGTCCAGCCCCAGCATTTT.

The chain employs TRBV29-1 and TRBJ1-2, with no clear D. CDR1 and CDR2 (germline): SQVTM, ANQGSEA. Trimming left V 3 bases short and J 0 bases short, with 8 bases between. This CDR3 region has 13 residues. This chain's CDR3 is CSVERGTNYGYTF. CDR3 nucleotide sequence: TGCAGCGTTGAGCGGGGAACTAACTATGGCTACACCTTC. Full variable domain (missing parts from reference TRBV29-1 and TRBJ1-2): SAVISQKPSRDICQRGTSLTIQCQVDSQVTMMFWYRQQPGQSLTLIATANQGSEATYESGFVIDKFPISRPNLTFSTLTVSNMSPEDSSIYLCSVERGTNYGYTFGSGTRLTVV.

This clone appeared a few times. The chain links TRBV18 to TRBJ2-7; D possibly corresponds to TRBD1 (5 bases). The V end was cut by 2 bases, the J end by 1 base, with 12 bases between. The length of the CDR3 is 15 residues. Germline V CDR1 and CDR2: KGHSH, LQKENI. CDR3 sequence reads: CASSPTLDSSYEQYF. The DNA for the CDR3 is TGTGCCAGCTCACCAACATTAGACAGTTCCTACGAGCAGTACTTC.

V usage is TRBV5-1 and J usage is TRBJ2-5, with D possibly matching TRBD1 (5 bases). In germline, CDR1 is SGHRS, CDR2 YFSETQ. The CDR3 extends over 13 amino acids. Trimming cost V 3 bases and J 1 base, with 7 bases left between them. The CDR3 protein is CASSSGFQETQYF. In DNA form, the CDR3 reads TGCGCCAGCAGCTCAGGGTTCCAAGAGACCCAGTACTTC.

Points on this clone: Other DNA sequences from this sample encode an identical CDR3 as well. The rearrangement uses TRBV5-1 and TRBJ1-2; D call uncertain. Trimming left V 0 bases short and J 0 bases short, with 6 bases between. CDR1 and CDR2 from the germline V gene are SGHRS and YFSETQ. The length of the CDR3 is 14 residues. This CDR3 is CASSLETPNYGYTF. CDR3 coding DNA: TGCGCCAGCAGCTTGGAGACTCCTAACTATGGCTACACCTTC.

The chain carries TRBV5-5 and TRBJ2-5, with 7 bases identical to TRBD2. Trimming took 2 bases from V and 5 from J; bases not matched to a gene: 9. This CDR3 comprises 15 residues. Germline-derived CDR1 and CDR2 are SGHKS and YYEKEE (reference sequence). The CDR3 DNA follows: TGTGCCAGCAGCTTCGGGGCGGCGGGGGTGGAGACCCAGTACTTC. Amino acids: CASSFGAAGVETQYF.

This clone was recorded only once. The V gene is TRBV30, the J gene TRBJ2-5, with TRBD2 matching 8 bases. The J call may be in error: the DNA end matches TRBJ2-7 better. The CDR3 extends over 12 amino acids. The germline gives CDR1 GTSNPN, CDR2 SVGIG (reference sequence). CDR3 nucleotides: TGTGCCTTTGCGGGGGGCTCCTACGAGCAGTACTTC. The encoded protein is CAFAGGSYEQYF.